This T cell receptor (beta chain) appears in the sequencing data of a study of T cells after yellow fever vaccination. On the study more broadly: When fractions had low cell numbers, they were prepared with SMART-Seq v4 Ultra Low Input.

V was clipped by 2 bases and J by 3 bases, with 8 bases between them. The CDR3 length is 13 residues. In germline, CDR1 is MNHEY, CDR2 SVGEGT. As for this clonotype: Its antigen is currently unknown.

TCRdb ran MiXCR on the 5' RACE reads and lists one entry per CDR3 protein. The table includes hundreds of thousands of distinct CDR3 sequences, around a tenth detected once. Study results and caveats: Clones that expanded after primary vaccination mostly reappeared after the booster (roughly 96% CD4, roughly 90% CD8).

The gene calls are TRBV6-2 or TRBV6-3 and TRBJ2-7; the D gene is possibly TRBD2 (5 bases). The sequence was collected from a man between 18 and 29 years old who received the YFV17D yellow fever vaccine. Sequenced here: PBMCs, sampled on the day of the first yellow fever vaccination. CDR3 loop: CASSYGLLYEQYV. The CDR3 DNA is TGTGCCAGCAGTTACGGACTCCTCTACGAGCAGTACGTC.